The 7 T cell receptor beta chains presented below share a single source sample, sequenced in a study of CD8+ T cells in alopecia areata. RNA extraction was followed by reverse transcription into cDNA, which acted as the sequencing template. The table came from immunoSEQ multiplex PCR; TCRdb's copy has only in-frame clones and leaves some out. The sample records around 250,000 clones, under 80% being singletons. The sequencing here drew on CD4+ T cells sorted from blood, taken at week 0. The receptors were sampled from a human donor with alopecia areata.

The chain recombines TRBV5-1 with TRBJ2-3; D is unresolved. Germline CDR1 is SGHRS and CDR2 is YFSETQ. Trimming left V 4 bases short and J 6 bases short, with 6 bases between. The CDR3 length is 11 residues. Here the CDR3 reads CASSQADTQYF. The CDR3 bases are TGCGCCAGCAGCCAGGCTGATACGCAGTATTTT.

CDR3 in amino acids: CASSPTRLNSPLHF. As DNA, the CDR3 is TGTGCCAGCAGCCCGACCCGGTTAAATTCACCCCTCCACTTT. This chain links TRBV7-6 with TRBJ1-6; unclear D gene. Trimming shortened V by 5 bases and J by 7 bases, and 12 bases separated the two germline ends. CDR1 SGHVS and CDR2 FNYEAQ come from the germline V gene. The CDR3 runs to 14 residues. Based on the CDR3 plus reference TRBV7-6 and TRBJ1-6, the full variable domain is GAGVSQSPRYKVTKRGQDVALRCDPISGHVSLYWYRQALGQGPEFLTYFNYEAQQDKSGLPNDRFSAERPEGSISTLTIQRTEQRDSAMYRCASSPTRLNSPLHFGNGTRLTVT.

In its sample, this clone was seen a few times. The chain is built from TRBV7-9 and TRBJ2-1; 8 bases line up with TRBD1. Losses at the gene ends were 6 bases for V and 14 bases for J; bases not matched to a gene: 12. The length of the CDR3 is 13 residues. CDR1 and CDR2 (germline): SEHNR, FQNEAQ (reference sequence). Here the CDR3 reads CASRQTGVVKEFF. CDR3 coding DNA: TGTGCCAGCAGACAGACAGGGGTGGTAAAGGAGTTCTTC.

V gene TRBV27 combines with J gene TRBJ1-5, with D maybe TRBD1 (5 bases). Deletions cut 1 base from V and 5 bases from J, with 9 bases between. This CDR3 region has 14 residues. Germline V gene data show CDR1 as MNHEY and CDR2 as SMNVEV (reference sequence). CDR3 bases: TGTGCCAGCAGTTTATATGCAGGGTATCAGCCCCAGCATTTT. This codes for CASSLYAGYQPQHF.

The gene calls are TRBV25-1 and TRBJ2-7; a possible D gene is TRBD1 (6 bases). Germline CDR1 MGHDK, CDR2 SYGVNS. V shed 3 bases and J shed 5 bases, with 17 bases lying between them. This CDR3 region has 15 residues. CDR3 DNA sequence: TGTGCCAGCAGTGAGGCCCTAAGGGGGAACGACGAGCAGTACTTC. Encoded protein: CASSEALRGNDEQYF.

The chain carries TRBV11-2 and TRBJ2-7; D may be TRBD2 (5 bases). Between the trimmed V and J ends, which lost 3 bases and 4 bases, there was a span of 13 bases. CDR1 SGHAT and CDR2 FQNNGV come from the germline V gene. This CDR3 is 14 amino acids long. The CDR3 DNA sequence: TGTGCCAGCAGCTTCCTCTCGAGGGATTACGAGCAGTACTTC. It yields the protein CASSFLSRDYEQYF.

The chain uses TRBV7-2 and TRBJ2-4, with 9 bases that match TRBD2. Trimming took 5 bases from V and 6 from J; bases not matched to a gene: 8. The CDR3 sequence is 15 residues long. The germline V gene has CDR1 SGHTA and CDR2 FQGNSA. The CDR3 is CASSPGLAGPNIQYF. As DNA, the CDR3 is TGTGCCAGCAGCCCGGGACTAGCAGGACCAAACATTCAGTACTTC.